This T cell receptor beta chain appears in the sequencing data of a study of PD-L1 blockade in urothelial cancer. Overall study context: Patients previously received 0 to 3 chemotherapy regimens.

TCRdb's table, derived via immunoSEQ multiplex PCR, lists solely in-frame clones and lacks some. This sample has around 80,000 clones, with 80% to 95% found just once. Trimming removed 6 bases from V and 2 bases from J, with 14 bases in between. CDR1 and CDR2 (germline): MNHNS, SASEGT. This CDR3 spans 14 amino acids. Sample time point: peripheral blood 6 weeks after treatment start. The material was PBMCs, obtained around atezolizumab (anti-PD-L1) treatment. The rearrangement joins TRBV6-1 to TRBJ2-7; tentatively, D is TRBD1 (6 bases). This sequence originates from a woman of 80 years or more with urothelial cancer. For the CDR3, the DNA is TGTGCCAGCAGAGGAGGACAGCGCCCCTACGAGCAGTACTTC. Its translation: CASRGGQRPYEQYF.